Below, 21 T cell receptor beta chains from the same sample are listed, as sequenced in a study of shared clonotypes between healthy human individuals. Clones were read by immunoSEQ multiplex PCR, and TCRdb kept only the in-frame ones, dropping some. The data hold approximately 640,000 clones, with about 78% observed a single time. Specimen: memory CD4+ T cells sorted from blood. The subset is: CD45RA-negative fraction. The receptors derive from a woman aged 25 to 39 in good health.

The chain has TRBV7-9 and TRBJ1-1; D not certain. V was cut by 1 base and J by 4 bases, with 10 bases left in between. Germline CDR1 reads SEHNR; CDR2 reads FQNEAQ (reference sequence). This CDR3 spans 14 amino acids. The CDR3 DNA is TGTGCCAGCAGCTTAGTAGGGTCGGGCACTGAAGCTTTCTTT. Encoded protein: CASSLVGSGTEAFF.

Worth noting for this clone: Additional DNA sequences in this sample encode the identical CDR3. This sequence joins TRBV7-9 and TRBJ1-4; 9 positions agree with TRBD1. CDR1 and CDR2 from the germline V gene are SEHNR and FQNEAQ (reference sequence). The CDR3 contains 14 residues. V shed 6 bases and J 5 bases; nucleotides not matched to a gene: 4. The CDR3 loop reads CASRAGTGNEKLFF. The CDR3 nucleotides are TGTGCCAGCAGAGCCGGGACAGGGAATGAAAAACTGTTTTTT.

The chain is built from TRBV19 and TRBJ2-1, with 8 positions matching TRBD2. Germline V gene lookup returns CDR1 LNHDA and CDR2 SQIVND (reference sequence). With V trimmed by 10 bases and J by 1 base, 6 bases remained unmatched. This CDR3 is built from 14 residues. The CDR3 DNA reads as TGTGCCACGAGCGGGAGCCTTTCCTACAATGAGCAGTTCTTC. Protein: CATSGSLSYNEQFF. The variable domain in full, with the rest retrieved from reference TRBV19 and TRBJ2-1, is DGGITQSPKYLFRKEGQNVTLSCEQNLNHDAMYWYRQDPGQGLRLIYYSQIVNDFQKGDIAEGYSVSREKKESFPLTVTSAQKNPTAFYLCATSGSLSYNEQFFGPGTRLTVL.

This clone was seen a handful of times. The V and J genes are TRBV29-1 and TRBJ1-4; no clear D gene. Trimming took off 7 bases at V and 5 bases at J, with 14 bases between the two ends. CDR1 and CDR2 from the germline V gene are SQVTM and ANQGSEA. The CDR3 covers 13 residues. CDR3 coding DNA: TGCAGCGCCGAGGAGGATTCCAATGAAAAACTGTTTTTT. It translates to CSAEEDSNEKLFF.

This chain connects TRBV4-1 to TRBJ2-3; D assignment may be TRBD1 or TRBD2 (6 bases each). Germline V CDR1 and CDR2: MGHRA, YSYEKL. The V gene lost 10 bases and the J gene lost 2 bases, with 16 bases spanning the gap. The CDR3 has 14 residues. The CDR3 coding sequence is TGCGCCACCTCTGGGGGGCAAAACACAGATACGCAGTATTTT. It codes for CATSGGQNTDTQYF.

This clone was detected only once. The genes are TRBV9 and TRBJ2-1, with 8 bases lining up with TRBD2. This CDR3 comprises 16 residues. The germline V gene encodes CDR1 SGDLS and CDR2 YYNGEE. V lost 3 bases to trimming and J lost 1 base; unmatched junction nucleotides: 6. The CDR3 here is CASSAVAGISYNEQFF. As DNA, the CDR3 is TGTGCCAGCAGCGCCGTAGCGGGAATTTCCTACAATGAGCAGTTCTTC.

The chain couples TRBV2 to TRBJ2-7; D unresolved. The CDR3 loop spans 14 amino acids. The V end lost 2 bases, the J end lost 2 bases, and 10 bases lay between the germline ends. The germline V gene encodes CDR1 SNHLY and CDR2 FYNNEI. Written as DNA, the CDR3 is TGTGCCAGCAGTGAAAGAGTCACAGCCTACGAGCAGTACTTC. It specifies CASSERVTAYEQYF.

The chain uses TRBV27 and TRBJ2-2; 8 bases line up with TRBD2. Germline V gene sequence: CDR1 MNHEY, CDR2 SMNVEV (reference sequence). CDR3 size: 16 residues. Trimming cost V 4 bases and J 3 bases; bases outside gene matches: 7. The CDR3 sequence is CASSSLAAGDTGELFF. In DNA form, the CDR3 reads TGTGCCAGCAGTTCACTAGCGGCCGGCGACACCGGGGAGCTGTTTTTT.

This clone was seen many times. Other DNA sequences within the sample encode an identical CDR3. This chain uses TRBV5-1 with TRBJ2-1; D unresolved. The germline V and J ends were trimmed by 0 bases and 3 bases, with 7 bases remaining between them. The germline V gene has CDR1 SGHRS and CDR2 YFSETQ. CDR3 length: 14 residues. CDR3 in amino acids: CASSLDYSYNEQFF. In DNA, the CDR3 is TGCGCCAGCAGCTTGGACTATAGCTACAATGAGCAGTTCTTC.

This clone was detected a few times. Other DNA sequences in this sample translate to the same CDR3. The chain uses TRBV9 and TRBJ1-2; 7 bases match TRBD1. The ends lost 4 bases at V and 2 bases at J; junction bases unmatched: 5. Germline assignment: CDR1 SGDLS and CDR2 YYNGEE. This CDR3 has 14 residues. CDR3 protein: CASSTGTENYGYTF. DNA of the CDR3: TGTGCCAGCAGCACTGGGACAGAGAACTATGGCTACACCTTC. Full variable domain (outside the CDR3, taken from reference TRBV9 and TRBJ1-2): DSGVTQTPKHLITATGQRVTLRCSPRSGDLSVYWYQQSLDQGLQFLIQYYNGEERAKGNILERFSAQQFPDLHSELNLSSLELGDSALYFCASSTGTENYGYTFGSGTRLTVV.

This chain uses TRBV7-6 with TRBJ2-3; 11 bases map to TRBD2. Germline V gene sequence: CDR1 SGHVS, CDR2 FNYEAQ. Losses at the gene ends were 4 bases for V and 5 bases for J; bases not matched to a gene: 2. The CDR3 has 14 residues. The CDR3 bases are TGTGCCAGCAGCTGGGGGACTAGCGGAGATACGCAGTATTTT. Translation: CASSWGTSGDTQYF.

To note about this clone: This may stem from a read error, because a much larger clone lies one nucleotide away. The chain links TRBV5-1 to TRBJ2-7, with 13 bases identical to TRBD2. V was clipped by 4 bases and J by 6 bases; unmatched bases: 4. CDR3 size: 14 residues. The V gene's germline CDR1 is SGHRS and CDR2 YFSETQ. The CDR3 is CASSAGTSGIEQYF. DNA for the CDR3: TGCGCCAGCAGCGCCGGGACTAGCGGGATCGAGCAGTACTTC. Drawing the rest from reference TRBV5-1 and TRBJ2-7, the complete variable domain is KAGVTQTPRYLIKTRGQQVTLSCSPISGHRSVSWYQQTPGQGLQFLFEYFSETQRNKGNFPGRFSGRQFSNSRSEMNVSTLELGDSALYLCASSAGTSGIEQYFGPGTRLTVT.

Points on this clone: The sample carries other DNA sequences with the same CDR3. The chain combines TRBV5-1 with TRBJ2-1, with TRBD1 as a possible D gene (6 bases). CDR3 size: 14 residues. Germline V gene data show CDR1 as SGHRS and CDR2 as YFSETQ. V lost 4 bases, J lost 3 bases, and 11 bases lay in between. The CDR3 is CASSLEGGYNEQFF. DNA for the CDR3: TGCGCCAGCAGCCTGGAAGGGGGCTACAATGAGCAGTTCTTC.

V usage is TRBV2 and J usage is TRBJ2-1; D gene ambiguous. CDR1 is SNHLY and CDR2 is FYNNEI in the germline V gene. The CDR3 runs 11 residues. Deletions cut 5 bases from V and 10 bases from J, with 9 bases between. CDR3 in DNA: TGTGCCAGCAGTTCGCTGTCCGAGCAGTTCTTC. Its translation: CASSSLSEQFF.

This clone has only a few counts. The chain joins TRBV28 to TRBJ1-3, with D unclear. This CDR3 contains 11 residues. CDR1 MDHEN and CDR2 SYDVKM come from the germline V gene. V gave up 4 bases and J gave up 4 bases, with 2 bases separating them. CDR3 amino acids: CASSSGNTIYF. CDR3 DNA: TGTGCCAGCAGTTCCGGAAACACCATATATTTT.

The CDR3 loop is CATSPRTSWEETQYF. In nucleotides, the CDR3 is TGTGCCACCAGCCCAAGGACTAGTTGGGAAGAGACCCAGTACTTC. J is TRBJ2-5 and V is TRBV15; 7 bases fit TRBD2. The junction had 9 bases not matched to a gene; V was cut back by 5 bases and J by 3 bases. The CDR3 totals 15 residues. Germline CDR1 and CDR2: LNHNV and YYDKDF (reference sequence).

The V and J genes are TRBV6-1 and TRBJ1-1; no definite D call. This CDR3 contains 12 residues. The ends were cut back, 7 bases at V and 8 bases at J, with 14 bases in the middle. Germline V gene sequence: CDR1 MNHNS, CDR2 SASEGT. CDR3 protein: CASNYGSIEAFF. The CDR3 DNA sequence: TGTGCCAGCAACTATGGCTCTATAGAAGCTTTCTTT.

The sample holds one count of this clone. V usage is TRBV5-1 and J usage is TRBJ2-7; D call uncertain. CDR1 and CDR2 from the germline V gene are SGHRS and YFSETQ. V lost 0 bases and J lost 3, with 19 bases in between. The CDR3 covers 17 residues. DNA for the CDR3: TGCGCCAGCAGCTTGGCCCAACGGCTCGGTTCGATCTACGAGCAGTACTTC. This codes for CASSLAQRLGSIYEQYF.

This chain uses TRBV25-1 with TRBJ2-7, with 10 bases fitting TRBD2. The V segment lost 0 bases and the J segment 2 bases; nucleotides outside the gene matches: 1. The V gene's germline CDR1 is MGHDK and CDR2 SYGVNS. This CDR3 contains 15 residues. The CDR3 loop is CASSEYSGRAYEQYF. Here the CDR3 DNA reads TGTGCCAGCAGTGAATACAGCGGGAGGGCCTACGAGCAGTACTTC.

The J gene is TRBJ2-7, the V gene TRBV5-1; 7 bases fit TRBD1. V lost 1 base and J lost 4; bases outside the gene matches: 8. Germline V gene lookup returns CDR1 SGHRS and CDR2 YFSETQ. The CDR3 has 15 residues. As DNA, the CDR3 is TGCGCCAGCAGCTTGTTAGAGACAGGGAAATACGAGCAGTACTTC. Translating gives CASSLLETGKYEQYF.

The rearrangement uses TRBV28 and TRBJ1-5; no clear D gene. Per the germline V gene, CDR1 is MDHEN and CDR2 is SYDVKM. With 1 base removed from V and 4 bases from J, the gap between germline ends came to 8 bases. The CDR3 totals 14 residues. CDR3 coding DNA: TGTGCCAGCAGTTTATCGTCCGGGAATCAGCCCCAGCATTTT. Its protein product is CASSLSSGNQPQHF. The full variable domain, with the rest looked up from reference TRBV28 and TRBJ1-5, is DVKVTQSSRYLVKRTGEKVFLECVQDMDHENMFWYRQDPGLGLRLIYFSYDVKMKEKGDIPEGYSVSREKKERFSLILESASTNQTSMYLCASSLSSGNQPQHFGDGTRLSIL.